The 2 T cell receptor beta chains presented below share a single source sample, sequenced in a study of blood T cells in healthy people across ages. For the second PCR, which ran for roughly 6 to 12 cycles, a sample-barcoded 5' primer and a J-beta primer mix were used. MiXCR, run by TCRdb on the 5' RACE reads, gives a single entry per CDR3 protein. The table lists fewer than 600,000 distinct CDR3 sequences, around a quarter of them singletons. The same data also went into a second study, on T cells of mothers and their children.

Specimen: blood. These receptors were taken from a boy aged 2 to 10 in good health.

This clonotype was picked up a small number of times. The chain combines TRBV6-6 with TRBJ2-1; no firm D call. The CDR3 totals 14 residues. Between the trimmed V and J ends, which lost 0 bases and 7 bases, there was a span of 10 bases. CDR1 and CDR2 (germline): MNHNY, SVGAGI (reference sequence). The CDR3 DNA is TGTGCCAGCAGTTACTCGCACGTTCAAAATGAGCAGTTCTTC. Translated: CASSYSHVQNEQFF.

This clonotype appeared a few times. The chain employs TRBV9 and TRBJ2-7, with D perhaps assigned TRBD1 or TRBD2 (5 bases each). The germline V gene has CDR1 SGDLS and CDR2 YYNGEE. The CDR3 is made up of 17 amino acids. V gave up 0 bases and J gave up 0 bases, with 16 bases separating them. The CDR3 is CASSVATGTSSSYEQYF. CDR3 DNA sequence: TGTGCCAGCAGCGTAGCTACGGGGACCTCTAGCTCCTACGAGCAGTACTTC.